Each of the 18 T cell receptor beta chains below was sequenced from the same sample in a study of molecular identifiers for immune sequencing clone quantification. Each CDR3 protein is one row after TCRdb ran MiXCR on the PCR reads. The repertoire holds about half a million distinct CDR3 sequences, over 20% seen once, with 0.65% to 0.95% in the top ten. Sequenced material: naive CD8+ T cells from blood, with Jurkat cell RNA spiked in. Subset in this sample: FACS-sorted CD8+CD4-CCR7+CD45RA+ naive T cells. The receptor source for this set is a human donor in good health. Some libraries in this study had Jurkat cell RNA spiked in.

The CDR3 nucleotides are TGTGCCAGCAGCTCCGACAGGCCCCCCTACGAGCAGTACTTC. Amino acids: CASSSDRPPYEQYF. The chain carries TRBV12-3 or TRBV12-4 and TRBJ2-7; D is possibly TRBD1 (6 bases). This CDR3 comprises 14 residues. Trimming removed 6 bases at V and 2 bases at J, with 14 bases between.

This clonotype was seen repeatedly, ten times or more. The rearrangement uses TRBV5-6 and TRBJ2-7; unclear D gene. The CDR3 extends over 16 amino acids. Germline V CDR1 and CDR2: SGHDT, YYEEEE. V dropped 0 bases and J dropped 2 bases, with 15 bases sitting between them. CDR3 sequence (DNA): TGTGCCAGCAGCTTGGGTACCTACCTGGGGACCTACGAGCAGTACTTC. Translation gives CASSLGTYLGTYEQYF.

This clonotype was seen only a few times. The chain uses TRBV20-1 and TRBJ2-7; the D call may be TRBD1 or TRBD2 (6 bases each). The CDR3 loop spans 13 amino acids. V was clipped by 8 bases and J by 0 bases, with 14 bases between them. Germline values: CDR1 DFQATT, CDR2 SNEGSKA (reference sequence). This CDR3 is CSYRGTLSYEQYF. The CDR3 bases are TGCAGTTACCGGGGGACACTCTCCTACGAGCAGTACTTC.

The chain uses TRBV20-1 and TRBJ1-4; 7 nucleotides line up with TRBD1. This CDR3 has 13 residues. In germline, CDR1 is DFQATT, CDR2 SNEGSKA (reference sequence). J was trimmed by 4 bases and V by 5 bases; bases with no gene match: 4. The CDR3 coding sequence is TGCAGTGCTGACCAGGGGGATAATGAAAAACTGTTTTTT. It yields the protein CSADQGDNEKLFF.

This clonotype was recorded at least ten times. The chain employs TRBV28 and TRBJ2-7; 9 bases line up with TRBD2. Germline-derived CDR1 and CDR2 are MDHEN and SYDVKM. V trimming: 6 bases; J trimming: 4 bases; junction bases outside the gene matches: 13. The CDR3 is 16 amino acids. The CDR3 region has the DNA TGTGCCAGCAGACAAACTTATGGACTAGCGATGTACGAGCAGTACTTC. Protein: CASRQTYGLAMYEQYF.

This clonotype was found many times. Here the CDR3 reads CASSQEIRSDTQYF. DNA for the CDR3: TGTGCCAGCAGCCAAGAGATTCGTTCAGATACGCAGTATTTT. The rearrangement uses TRBV14 and TRBJ2-3; no clear D. The CDR3 is 14 amino acids. V was pared by 0 bases and J by 4 bases, with 8 bases between. CDR1 is SGHDN and CDR2 is FVKESK in the germline V gene.

There are a few counts of this clonotype. This sequence joins TRBV13 and TRBJ2-1, with TRBD2 matching 8 bases. V shed 2 bases and J 2 bases; nucleotides not matched to a gene: 8. CDR1 is PRHDT, CDR2 FYEKMQ, per germline (reference sequence). This CDR3 spans 17 amino acids. The CDR3 bases are TGTGCCAGCAGCTTATCCGAACTAGCGGCCACCTACAATGAGCAGTTCTTC. Protein product: CASSLSELAATYNEQFF.

This clonotype has a count of ten or more. The V call is TRBV27, the J call TRBJ2-1; D not certain. Germline assignment: CDR1 MNHEY and CDR2 SMNVEV (reference sequence). V dropped 5 bases and J dropped 2 bases, with 10 bases sitting between them. This CDR3 is built from 14 residues. The DNA of the CDR3 is TGTGCCAGCAGTCCCCTGGCCACCTACAATGAGCAGTTCTTC. Translation: CASSPLATYNEQFF.

J is TRBJ1-4 and V is TRBV4-3, with 7 bases aligning to TRBD1. The CDR3 is 17 amino acids. Germline V gene sequence: CDR1 LGHNA, CDR2 YSLEER. V was clipped by 6 bases and J by 5 bases; unmatched bases: 15. Here the CDR3 DNA reads TGCGCCAGCAGTCAAAGGGGGCGGGGGCGGGTGAATGAAAAACTGTTTTTT. Encoded protein: CASSQRGRGRVNEKLFF.

Of note for this clonotype: Since a much larger clone is just one base distant, this may be a read error. The chain joins TRBV30 to TRBJ1-1; weak D call: TRBD1 (6 bases). Trimming cost V 5 bases and J 4 bases, with 20 bases left between them. The CDR3 runs to 15 residues. Germline CDR1 is GTSNPN and CDR2 is SVGIG (reference sequence). CDR3 DNA: TGTGCCTGGGGTAGGGGGAGGGCTTCGGGCACTGAAGCTTTCTTT. Translating gives CAWGRGRASGTEAFF.

This clonotype was recorded at least ten times. The chain has TRBV4-1 and TRBJ2-7, with 7 bases that match TRBD1. CDR1 is MGHRA, CDR2 YSYEKL, per germline. V lost 1 base to trimming and J lost 3 bases; unmatched junction nucleotides: 6. The CDR3 totals 15 residues. The CDR3 sequence: CASSQVFDRVYEQYF. The CDR3 nucleotides are TGCGCCAGCAGCCAAGTTTTCGACAGGGTCTACGAGCAGTACTTC.

The chain employs TRBV20-1 and TRBJ2-7; 9 bases map to TRBD2. Germline V lookup: CDR1 DFQATT, CDR2 SNEGSKA (reference sequence). The CDR3 length is 14 residues. V gave up 5 bases and J gave up 4 bases; unmatched junction bases: 9. CDR3: CSAETGTSLYEQYF. CDR3 DNA: TGCAGTGCTGAAACCGGGACTAGCCTTTACGAGCAGTACTTC.

This clonotype was detected ten times or more. The chain links TRBV6-2 or TRBV6-3 to TRBJ2-7; D is unresolved. This CDR3 region has 11 residues. V gave up 8 bases and J gave up 7 bases, with 12 bases separating them. From germline, CDR1 is MNHEY and CDR2 SVGEGT. In DNA form, the CDR3 reads TGTGCCAGCTGGGATTTTGAGGAGCAGTACTTC. Its translation: CASWDFEEQYF.

Note on this clonotype: This may be a read error, as it is one base from a much larger clone. The chain employs TRBV7-9 and TRBJ1-4, with 7 bases matching TRBD1. Germline V gene lookup returns CDR1 SEHNR and CDR2 FQNEAQ (reference sequence). The CDR3 runs to 16 residues. The CDR3 DNA is TGTGCCAGCAGCTTACGGGACAGCCGAACTAGTGAAAAACTGTTTTTT. Protein sequence: CASSLRDSRTSEKLFF.

This chain connects TRBV13 to TRBJ2-7, with no clear D. There are 12 residues in the CDR3. V was cut by 3 bases and J by 7 bases, with 10 bases left in between. Germline values: CDR1 PRHDT, CDR2 FYEKMQ (reference sequence). The CDR3 sequence is CASSLNLGEQYF. CDR3 nucleotides: TGTGCCAGCAGCTTGAATCTGGGGGAGCAGTACTTC. The entire variable domain, with the rest obtained from reference TRBV13 and TRBJ2-7, is as follows: AAGVIQSPRHLIKEKRETATLKCYPIPRHDTVYWYQQGPGQDPQFLISFYEKMQSDKGSIPDRFSAQQFSDYHSELNMSSLELGDSALYFCASSLNLGEQYFGPGTRLTVT.

Concerning this clonotype: One junction end disagrees with the germline gene, perhaps due to a read error. V usage is TRBV6-5 and J usage is TRBJ2-3; 15 bases are shared with TRBD2. The CDR3 has 23 residues. CDR1 and CDR2 (germline): MNHEY, SVGAGI. The CDR3 protein is CASSTPLWGRGTSGRRSIDTQYF. In nucleotides, the CDR3 is TGTGCCAGCAGTACCCCCCTTTGGGGGCGAGGGACTAGCGGGAGGCGGAGCATAGATACGCAGTATTTT.

This clonotype has a handful of counts. The V and J genes are TRBV7-9 and TRBJ1-1; weak D call: TRBD1 (6 bases). Between the trimmed V and J ends, which lost 2 bases and 3 bases, there was a span of 16 bases. From germline, CDR1 is SEHNR and CDR2 FQNEAQ (reference sequence). The length of the CDR3 is 16 residues. CDR3 in amino acids: CASSLLTTGSDTEAFF. The CDR3 DNA sequence: TGTGCCAGCAGCTTACTTACAACAGGGTCGGACACTGAAGCTTTCTTT. The full variable domain, in which reference TRBV7-9 and TRBJ1-1 provide the parts outside the CDR3, is DTGVSQNPRHKITKRGQNVTFRCDPISEHNRLYWYRQTLGQGPEFLTYFQNEAQLEKSRLLSDRFSAERPKGSFSTLEIQRTEQGDSAMYLCASSLLTTGSDTEAFFGQGTRLTVV.

Concerning this clonotype itself: This may arise from a read error, as a much more abundant clone is one base away. V usage is TRBV2 and J usage is TRBJ2-2; perhaps TRBD1 as D (5 bases). V gave up 7 bases and J gave up 6 bases, with 18 bases separating them. Germline lookup yields CDR1 SNHLY and CDR2 FYNNEI. The CDR3 contains 15 residues. CDR3 sequence: CASIWEQDGPGELFF. CDR3 nucleotides: TGTGCCAGCATTTGGGAACAGGATGGTCCCGGGGAGCTGTTTTTT.